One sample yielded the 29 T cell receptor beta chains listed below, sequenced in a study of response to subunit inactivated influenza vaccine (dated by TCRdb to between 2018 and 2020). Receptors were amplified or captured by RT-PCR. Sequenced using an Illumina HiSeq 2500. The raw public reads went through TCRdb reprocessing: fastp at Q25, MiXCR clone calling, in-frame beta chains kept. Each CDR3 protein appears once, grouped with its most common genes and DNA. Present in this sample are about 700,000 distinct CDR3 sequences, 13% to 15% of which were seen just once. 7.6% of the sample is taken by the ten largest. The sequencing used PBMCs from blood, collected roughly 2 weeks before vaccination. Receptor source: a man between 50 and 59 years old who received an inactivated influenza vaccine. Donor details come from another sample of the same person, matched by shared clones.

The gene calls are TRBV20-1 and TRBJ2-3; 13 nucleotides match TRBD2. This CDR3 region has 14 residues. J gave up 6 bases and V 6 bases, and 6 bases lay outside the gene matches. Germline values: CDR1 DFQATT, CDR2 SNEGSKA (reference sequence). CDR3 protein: CSARTSGGGDTQYF. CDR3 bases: TGCAGTGCGCGGACTAGCGGGGGCGGGGATACGCAGTATTTT.

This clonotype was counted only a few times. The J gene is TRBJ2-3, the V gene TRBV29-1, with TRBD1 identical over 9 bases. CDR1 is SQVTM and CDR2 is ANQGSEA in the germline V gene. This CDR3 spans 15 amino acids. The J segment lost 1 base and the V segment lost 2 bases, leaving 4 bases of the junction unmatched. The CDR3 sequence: CSVENRGLGTDTQYF. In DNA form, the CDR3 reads TGCAGCGTTGAAAACAGGGGGCTGGGCACAGATACGCAGTATTTT.

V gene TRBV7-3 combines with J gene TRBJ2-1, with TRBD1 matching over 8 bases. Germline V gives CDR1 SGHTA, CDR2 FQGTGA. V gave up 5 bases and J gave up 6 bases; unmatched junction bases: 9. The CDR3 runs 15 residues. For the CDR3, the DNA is TGTGCCAGCAGCCCTGTCGACAGGGGAATCAATGAGCAGTTCTTC. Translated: CASSPVDRGINEQFF.

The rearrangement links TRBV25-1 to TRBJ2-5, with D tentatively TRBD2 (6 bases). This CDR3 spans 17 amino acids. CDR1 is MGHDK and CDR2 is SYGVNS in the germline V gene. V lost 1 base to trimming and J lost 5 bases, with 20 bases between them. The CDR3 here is CASSEFDGTGLRETQYF. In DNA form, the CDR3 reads TGTGCCAGCAGTGAATTCGACGGGACTGGGTTGCGTGAGACCCAGTACTTC.

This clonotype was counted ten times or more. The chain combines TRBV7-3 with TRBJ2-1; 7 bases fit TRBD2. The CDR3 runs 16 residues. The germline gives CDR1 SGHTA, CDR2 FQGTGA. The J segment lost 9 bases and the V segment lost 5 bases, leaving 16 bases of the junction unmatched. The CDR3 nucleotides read TGTGCCAGCAGCCCGCGGACTAGTCCTGGATTTGCTGAGCAGTTCTTC. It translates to CASSPRTSPGFAEQFF.

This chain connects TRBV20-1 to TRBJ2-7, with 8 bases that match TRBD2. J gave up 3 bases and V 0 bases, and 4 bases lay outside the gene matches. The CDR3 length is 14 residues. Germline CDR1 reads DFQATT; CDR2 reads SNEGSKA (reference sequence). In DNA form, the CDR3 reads TGCAGTGCTAGAGATGGGACTAGTGTCTACGAGCAGTACTTC. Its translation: CSARDGTSVYEQYF.

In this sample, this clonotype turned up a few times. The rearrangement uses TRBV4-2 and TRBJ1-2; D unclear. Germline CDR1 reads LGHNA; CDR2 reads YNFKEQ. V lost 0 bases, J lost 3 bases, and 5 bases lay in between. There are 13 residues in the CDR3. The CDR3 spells CASSQDRYYGYTF. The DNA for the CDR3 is TGTGCCAGCAGCCAAGACAGATACTATGGCTACACCTTC.

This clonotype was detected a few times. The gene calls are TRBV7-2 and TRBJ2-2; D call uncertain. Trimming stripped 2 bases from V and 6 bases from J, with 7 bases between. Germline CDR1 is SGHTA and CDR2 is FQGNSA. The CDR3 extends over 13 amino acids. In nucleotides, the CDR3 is TGTGCCAGCAGCTTACAGGTCGCCGGGGAGCTGTTTTTT. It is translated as CASSLQVAGELFF. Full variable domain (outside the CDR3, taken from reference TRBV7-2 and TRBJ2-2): GAGVSQSPSNKVTEKGKDVELRCDPISGHTALYWYRQSLGQGLEFLIYFQGNSAPDKSGLPSDRFSAERTGGSVSTLTIQRTQQEDSAVYLCASSLQVAGELFFGEGSRLTVL.

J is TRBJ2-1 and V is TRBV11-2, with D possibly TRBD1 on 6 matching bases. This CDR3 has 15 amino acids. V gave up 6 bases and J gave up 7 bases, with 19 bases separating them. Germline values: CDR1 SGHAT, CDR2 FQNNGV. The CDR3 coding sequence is TGTGCCAGCAGAGAAGGGTTTAACAGGGTTAATGAGCAGTTCTTC. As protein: CASREGFNRVNEQFF.

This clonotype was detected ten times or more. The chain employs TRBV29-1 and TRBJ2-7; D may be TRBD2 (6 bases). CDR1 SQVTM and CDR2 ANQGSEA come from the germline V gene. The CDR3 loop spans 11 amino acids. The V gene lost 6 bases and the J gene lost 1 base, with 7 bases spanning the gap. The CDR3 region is CSVGGSYEQYF. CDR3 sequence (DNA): TGCAGCGTGGGGGGATCCTACGAGCAGTACTTC.

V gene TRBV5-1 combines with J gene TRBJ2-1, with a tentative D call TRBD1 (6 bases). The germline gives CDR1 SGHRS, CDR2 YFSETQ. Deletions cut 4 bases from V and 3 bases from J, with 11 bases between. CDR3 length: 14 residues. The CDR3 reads CASSVTGIYNEQFF. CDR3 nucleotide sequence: TGCGCCAGCAGCGTCACAGGGATCTACAATGAGCAGTTCTTC.

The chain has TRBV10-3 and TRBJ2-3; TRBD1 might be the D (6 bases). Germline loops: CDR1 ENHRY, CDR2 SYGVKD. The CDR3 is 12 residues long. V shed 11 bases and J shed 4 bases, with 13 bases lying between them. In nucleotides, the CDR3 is TGTGCCGCCGCAGGGGATTCAGATACGCAGTATTTT. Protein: CAAAGDSDTQYF.

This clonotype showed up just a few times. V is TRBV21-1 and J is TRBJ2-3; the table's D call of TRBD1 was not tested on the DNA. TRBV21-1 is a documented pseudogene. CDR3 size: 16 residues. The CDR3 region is CASSKRRGGRTDTQYF. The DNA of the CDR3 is TGTGCCAGCAGCAAAAGGAGGGGCGGGCGAACAGATACGCAGTATTTT.

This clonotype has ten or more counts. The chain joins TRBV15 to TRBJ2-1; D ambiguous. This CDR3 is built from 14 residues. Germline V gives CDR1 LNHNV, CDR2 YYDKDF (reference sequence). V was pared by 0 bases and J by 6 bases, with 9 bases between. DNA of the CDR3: TGTGCCACCAGCAGAGATCTATTGGCCAATGAGCAGTTCTTC. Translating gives CATSRDLLANEQFF.

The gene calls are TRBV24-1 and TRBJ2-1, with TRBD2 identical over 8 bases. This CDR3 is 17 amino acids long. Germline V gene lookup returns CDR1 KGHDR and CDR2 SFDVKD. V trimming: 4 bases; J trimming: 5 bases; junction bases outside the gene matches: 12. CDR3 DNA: TGTGCCACCAGTGACCCGTCGAGGCGGGGGGACCACAATGAGCAGTTCTTC. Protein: CATSDPSRRGDHNEQFF.

The DNA of the CDR3 is TGTGCCAGCAGTTTTGGTGGAGGGAGTGGGAGCTACACCTTC. This gives the protein CASSFGGGSGSYTF. This sequence joins TRBV12-3 or TRBV12-4 and TRBJ1-2; the D is unclear. The CDR3 has 14 amino acids. V shed 3 bases and J shed 9 bases, with 17 bases lying between them.

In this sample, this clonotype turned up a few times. The CDR3 DNA follows: TGTGCCAGCAGTGGCCCTTCGGGCGGACGCACAGATACGCAGTATTTT. This sequence encodes CASSGPSGGRTDTQYF. J is TRBJ2-3 and V is TRBV25-1; D remains ambiguous. Trimming removed 4 bases at V and 1 base at J, with 15 bases between. The CDR3 contains 16 residues. The germline V gene has CDR1 MGHDK and CDR2 SYGVNS. Variable domain in full (rest from reference TRBV25-1 and TRBJ2-3): EADIYQTPRYLVIGTGKKITLECSQTMGHDKMYWYQQDPGMELHLIHYSYGVNSTEKGDLSSESTVSRIRTEHFPLTLESARPSHTSQYLCASSGPSGGRTDTQYFGPGTRLTVL.

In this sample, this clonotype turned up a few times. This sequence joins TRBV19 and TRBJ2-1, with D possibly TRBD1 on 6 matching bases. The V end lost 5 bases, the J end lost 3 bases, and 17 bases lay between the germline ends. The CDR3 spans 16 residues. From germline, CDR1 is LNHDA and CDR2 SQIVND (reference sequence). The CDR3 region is CASSSEGQTVYNEQFF. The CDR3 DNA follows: TGTGCCAGTAGTTCTGAAGGACAGACAGTCTACAATGAGCAGTTCTTC.

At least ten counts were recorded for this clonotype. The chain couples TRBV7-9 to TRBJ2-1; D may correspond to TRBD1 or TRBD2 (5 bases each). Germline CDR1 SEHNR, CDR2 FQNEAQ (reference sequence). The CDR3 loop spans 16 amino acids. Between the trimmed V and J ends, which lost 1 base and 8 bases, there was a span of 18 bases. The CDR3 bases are TGTGCCAGCAGCTTAGTGGTGGGACCCAGCAGAGATGAGCAGTTCTTC. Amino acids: CASSLVVGPSRDEQFF.

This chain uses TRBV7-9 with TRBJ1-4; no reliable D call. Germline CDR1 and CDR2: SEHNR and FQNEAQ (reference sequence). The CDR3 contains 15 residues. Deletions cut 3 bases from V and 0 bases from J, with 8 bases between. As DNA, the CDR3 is TGTGCCAGCAGCTTGATGACCTCAACTAATGAAAAACTGTTTTTT. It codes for CASSLMTSTNEKLFF. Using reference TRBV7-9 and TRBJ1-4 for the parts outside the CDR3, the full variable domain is DTGVSQNPRHKITKRGQNVTFRCDPISEHNRLYWYRQTLGQGPEFLTYFQNEAQLEKSRLLSDRFSAERPKGSFSTLEIQRTEQGDSAMYLCASSLMTSTNEKLFFGSGTQLSVL.

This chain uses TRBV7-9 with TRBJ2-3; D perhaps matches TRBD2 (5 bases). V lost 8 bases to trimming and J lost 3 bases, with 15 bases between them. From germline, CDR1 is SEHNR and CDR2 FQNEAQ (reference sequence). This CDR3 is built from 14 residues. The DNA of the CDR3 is TGTGCCAGCGGTCGGACCGGCGGGACAGATACGCAGTATTTT. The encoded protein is CASGRTGGTDTQYF.

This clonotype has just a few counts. CDR3 protein: CASRPGQGSSSGANVLTF. CDR3 coding DNA: TGTGCCAGTAGACCAGGACAGGGGTCCAGCTCTGGGGCCAACGTCCTGACTTTC. The rearrangement joins TRBV19 to TRBJ2-6; 9 bases are shared with TRBD1. The CDR3 runs to 18 residues. The junction had 9 bases not matched to a gene; V was cut back by 6 bases and J by 0 bases. Germline V gene lookup returns CDR1 LNHDA and CDR2 SQIVND (reference sequence). The full variable domain, in which reference TRBV19 and TRBJ2-6 provide the parts outside the CDR3, is DGGITQSPKYLFRKEGQNVTLSCEQNLNHDAMYWYRQDPGQGLRLIYYSQIVNDFQKGDIAEGYSVSREKKESFPLTVTSAQKNPTAFYLCASRPGQGSSSGANVLTFGAGSRLTVL.

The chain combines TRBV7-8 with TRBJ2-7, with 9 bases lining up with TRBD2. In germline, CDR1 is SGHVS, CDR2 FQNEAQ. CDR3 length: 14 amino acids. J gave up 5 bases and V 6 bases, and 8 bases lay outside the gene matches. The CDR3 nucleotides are TGTGCCAGCAGATCCCAGGGACTAGCAAACGAGCAGTACTTC. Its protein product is CASRSQGLANEQYF.

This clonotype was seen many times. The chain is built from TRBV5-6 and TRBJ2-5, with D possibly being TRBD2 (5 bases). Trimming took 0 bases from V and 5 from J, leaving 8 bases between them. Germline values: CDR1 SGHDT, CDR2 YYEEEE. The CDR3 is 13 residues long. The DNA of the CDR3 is TGTGCCAGCAGCTTGGTCGGGGTGGAGACCCAGTACTTC. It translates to CASSLVGVETQYF.

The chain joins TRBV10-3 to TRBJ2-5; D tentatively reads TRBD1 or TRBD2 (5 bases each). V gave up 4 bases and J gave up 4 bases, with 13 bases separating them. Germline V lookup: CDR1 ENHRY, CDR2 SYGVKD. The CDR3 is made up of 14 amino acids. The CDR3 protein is CAISGGTRRETQYF. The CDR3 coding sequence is TGTGCCATCAGTGGGGGCACTAGAAGAGAGACCCAGTACTTC.

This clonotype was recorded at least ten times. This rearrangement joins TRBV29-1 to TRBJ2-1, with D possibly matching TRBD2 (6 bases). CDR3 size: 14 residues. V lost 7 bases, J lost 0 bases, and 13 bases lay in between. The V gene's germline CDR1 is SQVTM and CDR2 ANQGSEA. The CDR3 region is CSAMGGGSYNEQFF. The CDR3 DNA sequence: TGCAGCGCCATGGGGGGAGGCTCCTACAATGAGCAGTTCTTC.

Written as DNA, the CDR3 is TGTGCCAGCAGCTCCCTGGGACTAGCGGGAGGTGATACGCAGTATTTT. It specifies CASSSLGLAGGDTQYF. The chain couples TRBV7-9 to TRBJ2-3; 15 positions match TRBD2. Germline loops: CDR1 SEHNR, CDR2 FQNEAQ (reference sequence). Trimming at V came to 4 bases and at J to 6 bases, leaving 5 bases not matched to a gene. This CDR3 is 16 amino acids long. Based on the CDR3 plus reference TRBV7-9 and TRBJ2-3, the full variable domain is DTGVSQNPRHKITKRGQNVTFRCDPISEHNRLYWYRQTLGQGPEFLTYFQNEAQLEKSRLLSDRFSAERPKGSFSTLEIQRTEQGDSAMYLCASSSLGLAGGDTQYFGPGTRLTVL.

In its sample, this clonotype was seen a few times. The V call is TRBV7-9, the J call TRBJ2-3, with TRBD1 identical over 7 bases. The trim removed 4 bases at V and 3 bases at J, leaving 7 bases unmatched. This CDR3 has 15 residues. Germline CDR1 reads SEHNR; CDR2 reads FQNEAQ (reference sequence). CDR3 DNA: TGTGCCAGCAGCTGGAGGACAGGACCGACAGATACGCAGTATTTT. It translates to CASSWRTGPTDTQYF.

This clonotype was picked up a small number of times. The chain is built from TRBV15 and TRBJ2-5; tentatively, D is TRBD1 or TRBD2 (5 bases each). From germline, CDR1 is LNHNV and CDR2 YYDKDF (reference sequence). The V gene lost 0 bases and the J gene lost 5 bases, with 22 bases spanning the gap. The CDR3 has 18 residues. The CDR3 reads CATSRDLPIRGRAETQYF. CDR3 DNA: TGTGCCACCAGCAGAGATCTTCCGATTAGGGGACGAGCGGAGACCCAGTACTTC.